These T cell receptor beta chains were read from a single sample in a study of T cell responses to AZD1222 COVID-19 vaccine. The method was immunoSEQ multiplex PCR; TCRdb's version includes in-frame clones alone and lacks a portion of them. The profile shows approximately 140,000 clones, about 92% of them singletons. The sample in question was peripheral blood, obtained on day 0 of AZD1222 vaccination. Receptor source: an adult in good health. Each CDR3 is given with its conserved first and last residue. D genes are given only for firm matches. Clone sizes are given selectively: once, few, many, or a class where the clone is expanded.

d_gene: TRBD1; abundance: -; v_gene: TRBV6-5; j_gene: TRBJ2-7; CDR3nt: TGTGCCAGCAGTTACGGGACAGGGACGGGTGAGGTCGAGCAGTACTTC; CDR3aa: CASSYGTGTGEVEQYF
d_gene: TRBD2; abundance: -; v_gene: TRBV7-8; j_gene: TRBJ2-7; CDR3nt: TGTGCCAGCAGCTTCGGGAGGCCCTACGAGCAGTACTTC; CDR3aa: CASSFGRPYEQYF
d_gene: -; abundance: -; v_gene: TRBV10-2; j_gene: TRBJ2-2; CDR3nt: TGCGCCACCCACGGCCCGGGACAAGCCACCGGGGAGCTGTTTTTT; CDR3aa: CATHGPGQATGELFF
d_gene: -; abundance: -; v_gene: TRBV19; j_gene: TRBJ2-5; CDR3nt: TGTGCCAGTAGTAGTCGGGGGGCCTTCCAAGAGACCCAGTACTTC; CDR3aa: CASSSRGAFQETQYF
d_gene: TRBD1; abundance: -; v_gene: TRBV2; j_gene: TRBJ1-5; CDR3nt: TGTGCCAGCAGCGGGGACACAGGGGACTCTGGCCAGCCCCAGCATTTT; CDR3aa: CASSGDTGDSGQPQHF
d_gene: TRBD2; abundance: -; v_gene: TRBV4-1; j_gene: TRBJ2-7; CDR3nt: TGCGCCAGCAGCCAAGATAACCTAGCGGGCACCTACGAGCAGTACTTC; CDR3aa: CASSQDNLAGTYEQYF
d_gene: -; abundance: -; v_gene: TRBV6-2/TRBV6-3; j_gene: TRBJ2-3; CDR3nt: TGTGCCAGCAGTTCGGTTAGGGGTGCCGATACGCAGTATTTT; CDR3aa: CASSSVRGADTQYF
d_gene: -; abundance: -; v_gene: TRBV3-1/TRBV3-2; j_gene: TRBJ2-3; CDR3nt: TGTGCCAGCAGCCAAGCTAGCACAGATACGCAGTATTTT; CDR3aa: CASSQASTDTQYF
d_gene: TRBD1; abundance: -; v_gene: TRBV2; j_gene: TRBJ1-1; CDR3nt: TGTGCCAGCGGGGAGGACAGGGTAAACACTGAAGCTTTCTTT; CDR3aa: CASGEDRVNTEAFF
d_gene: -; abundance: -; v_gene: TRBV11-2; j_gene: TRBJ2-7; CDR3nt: TGTGCCAGCAGTCCTTTGGGGGGGGCGAGCTACGAGCAGTACTTC; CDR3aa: CASSPLGGASYEQYF
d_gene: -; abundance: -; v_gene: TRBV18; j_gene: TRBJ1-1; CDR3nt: TGTGCCAGCTCACCACAGAAGGCCAAGGGGAAGGCTTTCTTT; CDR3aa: CASSPQKAKGKAFF
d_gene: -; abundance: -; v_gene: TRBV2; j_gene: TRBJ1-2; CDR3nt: TGTGCCAGCCAAACCCCGCGCCAGGGGATCTATGGCTACACCTTC; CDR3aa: CASQTPRQGIYGYTF
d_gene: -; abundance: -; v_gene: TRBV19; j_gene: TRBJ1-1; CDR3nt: TGTGCCAGTAGTATAGGCCTAGACAAAGAGTTGCGGTTGAGGAACACTGAAGCTTTCTTT; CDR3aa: CASSIGLDKELRLRNTEAFF
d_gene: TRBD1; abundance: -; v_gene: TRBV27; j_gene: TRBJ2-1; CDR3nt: TGTGCCAGCAGTTTAAGATGGACAGGGGGGAATGAGCAGTTCTTC; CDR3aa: CASSLRWTGGNEQFF
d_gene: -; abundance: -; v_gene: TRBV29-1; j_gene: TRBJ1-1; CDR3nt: TGCAGCGTTGTTCGGCAGGGGAAAGGCACTGAAGCTTTCTTT; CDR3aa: CSVVRQGKGTEAFF
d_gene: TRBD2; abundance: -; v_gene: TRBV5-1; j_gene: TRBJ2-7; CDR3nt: TGCGCCAGCAGCCTGGGGTTAGCGGGAGTAAGCTACGAGCAGTACTTC; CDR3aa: CASSLGLAGVSYEQYF
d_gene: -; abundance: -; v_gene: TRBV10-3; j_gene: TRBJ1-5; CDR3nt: TGTGCCATCAACGAGGGAGGGTCCAATCAGCCCCAGCATTTT; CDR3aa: CAINEGGSNQPQHF
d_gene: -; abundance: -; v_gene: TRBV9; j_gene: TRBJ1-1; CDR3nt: TGTGCCAGCAGCGTAGGGGGGGACACTGAAGCTTTCTTT; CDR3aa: CASSVGGDTEAFF
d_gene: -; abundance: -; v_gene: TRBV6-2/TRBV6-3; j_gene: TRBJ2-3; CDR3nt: TGTGCCAGCAGCAGTAGTGATACGCAGTATTTT; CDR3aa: CASSSSDTQYF
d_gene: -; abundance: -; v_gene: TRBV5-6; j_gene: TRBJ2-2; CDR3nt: TGTGCCAGCAGCTTAGGCCGAAACACCGGGGAGCTGTTTTTT; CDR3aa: CASSLGRNTGELFF
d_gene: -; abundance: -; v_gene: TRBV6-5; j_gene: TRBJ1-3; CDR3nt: TGTGCCAGCAGTCTTGCTTTGGGGACTGGAAACACCATATATTTT; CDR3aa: CASSLALGTGNTIYF
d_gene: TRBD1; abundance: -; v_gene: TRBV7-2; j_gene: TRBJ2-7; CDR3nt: TGTGCCAGCAGCCACCAGACAGGGGAATACGAGCAGTACTTC; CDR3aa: CASSHQTGEYEQYF
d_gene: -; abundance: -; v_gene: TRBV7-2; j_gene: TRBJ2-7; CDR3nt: TGTGCCAGCAGCCCGCCGGGACGGAGTAAATACGAGCAGTACTTC; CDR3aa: CASSPPGRSKYEQYF
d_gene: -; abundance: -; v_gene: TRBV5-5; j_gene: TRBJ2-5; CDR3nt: TGTGCCAGCAGCTTGAACTCCCAAGAGACCCAGTACTTC; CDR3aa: CASSLNSQETQYF
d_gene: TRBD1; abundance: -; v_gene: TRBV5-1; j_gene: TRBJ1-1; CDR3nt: TGCGCCAGCAGCTTGGAGCCAGGGGGTCGTAACACTGAAGCTTTCTTT; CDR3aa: CASSLEPGGRNTEAFF
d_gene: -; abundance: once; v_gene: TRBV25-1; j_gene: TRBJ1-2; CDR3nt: TGTGCCAGCAGTTACCAAGGGTATGGCTACACCTTC; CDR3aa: CASSYQGYGYTF
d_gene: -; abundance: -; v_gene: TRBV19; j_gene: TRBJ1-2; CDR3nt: TGTGCCAGTAGTAGCCAGGCTATCTATGGCTACACCTTC; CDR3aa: CASSSQAIYGYTF
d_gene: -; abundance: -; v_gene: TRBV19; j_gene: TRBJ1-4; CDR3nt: TGTGCCAGTCAGGACGGGGGAGCAACTAATGAAAAACTGTTTTTT; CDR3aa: CASQDGGATNEKLFF
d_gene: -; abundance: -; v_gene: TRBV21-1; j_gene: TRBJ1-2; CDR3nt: TGTGCCAGCAGCACCCGGGACAGGGGATGTGAGGGCTACACCTTC; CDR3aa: CASSTRDRGCEGYTF
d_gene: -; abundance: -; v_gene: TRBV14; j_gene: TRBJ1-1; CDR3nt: TGTGCCAGCAGCCTGGGATTCCGCTTAGGTGAAGCTTTCTTT; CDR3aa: CASSLGFRLGEAFF
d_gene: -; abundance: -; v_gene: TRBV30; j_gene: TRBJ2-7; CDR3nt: TGTGCCTGGAGTCCCTACGCGGGAACCCGTAATAAGCAGTACTTC; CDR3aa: CAWSPYAGTRNKQYF
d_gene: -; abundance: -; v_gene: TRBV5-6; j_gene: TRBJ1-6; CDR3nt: TGTGCCAGCAGCTTGGCGAATTCACCCCTCCACTTT; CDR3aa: CASSLANSPLHF
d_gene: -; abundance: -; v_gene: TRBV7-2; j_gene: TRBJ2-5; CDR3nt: TGTGCCAGCAGCTTAGCGGGGAGTCAAGAGACCCAGTACTTC; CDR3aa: CASSLAGSQETQYF
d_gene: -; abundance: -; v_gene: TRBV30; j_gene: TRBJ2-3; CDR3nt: TGTGCCTGGCTTACCTACGGTACCACAGATACGCAGTATTTT; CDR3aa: CAWLTYGTTDTQYF
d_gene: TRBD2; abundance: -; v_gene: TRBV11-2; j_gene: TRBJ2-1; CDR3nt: TGTGCCAGCAGCTCCGGACTAGCGGGAGGGCGGGATGAGCAGTTCTTC; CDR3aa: CASSSGLAGGRDEQFF
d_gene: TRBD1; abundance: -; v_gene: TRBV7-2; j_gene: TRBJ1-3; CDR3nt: TGTGCCAGCAGCTTATCAGAGGGCAGGGGGTTTGGAAACACCATATATTTT; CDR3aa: CASSLSEGRGFGNTIYF
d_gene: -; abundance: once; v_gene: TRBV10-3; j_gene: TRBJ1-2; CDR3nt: TGTGCCATCAGTTACGACAGTAACTATGGCTACACCTTC; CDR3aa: CAISYDSNYGYTF
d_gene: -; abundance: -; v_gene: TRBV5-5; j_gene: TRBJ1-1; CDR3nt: TGTGCCAGCAGAGACGGACAGCCTAACACTGAAGCTTTCTTT; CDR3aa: CASRDGQPNTEAFF
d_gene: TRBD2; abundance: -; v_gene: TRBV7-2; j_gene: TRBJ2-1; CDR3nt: TGTGCCAGCAGCTTAGGCTCTAGCGGGAGACTTTTGCAGTTCTTC; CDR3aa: CASSLGSSGRLLQFF
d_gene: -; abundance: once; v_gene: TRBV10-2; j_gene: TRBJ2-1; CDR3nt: TGCGCCAGCATAGCAAGACGAGTACAACCCGGGACCCCAAGCTCCTACAATGAGCAGTTCTTC; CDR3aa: CASIARRVQPGTPSSYNEQFF
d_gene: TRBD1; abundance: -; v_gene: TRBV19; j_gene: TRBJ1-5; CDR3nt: TGTGCCAGTAGTACCGACAGGGGGCGCGAGCCCCAGCATTTT; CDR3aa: CASSTDRGREPQHF
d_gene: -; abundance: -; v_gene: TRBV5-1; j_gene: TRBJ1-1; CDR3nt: TGCGCCAGCAGCTTGGCCACGGGACACCAGAACACTGAAGCTTTCTTT; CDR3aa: CASSLATGHQNTEAFF
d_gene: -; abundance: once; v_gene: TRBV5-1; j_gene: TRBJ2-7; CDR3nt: TGCGCCAGCAGCCCCATCGAAGGGCGATTCGGGGAGCAGTACTTC; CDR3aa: CASSPIEGRFGEQYF
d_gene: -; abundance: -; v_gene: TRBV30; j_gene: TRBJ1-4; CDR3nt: TGTGCCTACCGAAGGAGGGTTACTAATGAAAAACTGTTTTTT; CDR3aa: CAYRRRVTNEKLFF
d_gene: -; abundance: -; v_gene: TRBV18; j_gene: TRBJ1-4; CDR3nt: TGTGCCAGCTCACCTCAGGACATACCAAATGAAAAACTGTTTTTT; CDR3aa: CASSPQDIPNEKLFF
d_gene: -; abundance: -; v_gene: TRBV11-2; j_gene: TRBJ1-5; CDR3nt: TGTGCCAGCAGCTCCTCAGGGGTGGGCAATCAGCCCCAGCATTTT; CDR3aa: CASSSSGVGNQPQHF
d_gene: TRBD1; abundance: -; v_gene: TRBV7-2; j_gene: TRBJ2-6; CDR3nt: TGTGCCAGCAGCTTGGGACAGGGCTACTCTGGGGCCAACGTCCTGACTTTC; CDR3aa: CASSLGQGYSGANVLTF
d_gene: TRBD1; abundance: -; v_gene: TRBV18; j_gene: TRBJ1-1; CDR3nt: TGTGCCAGCTCACAAGAACAGGGGTGGGACACTGAAGCTTTCTTT; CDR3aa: CASSQEQGWDTEAFF
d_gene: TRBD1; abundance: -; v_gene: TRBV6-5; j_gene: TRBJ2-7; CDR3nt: TGTGCCAGCAACGACAGGGGTGAAGGCGAGCAGTACTTC; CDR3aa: CASNDRGEGEQYF
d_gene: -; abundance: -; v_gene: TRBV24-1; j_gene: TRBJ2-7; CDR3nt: TGTGCCACCAGTGAACCGACAGACTCCTACGAGCAGTACTTC; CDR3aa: CATSEPTDSYEQYF
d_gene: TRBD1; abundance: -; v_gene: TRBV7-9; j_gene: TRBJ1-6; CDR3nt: TGTGCCAGCAGCCTTGCAGGGGGCGATTGGAATTCACCCCTCCACTTT; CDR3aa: CASSLAGGDWNSPLHF